The next 5 T cell receptor beta chains were all read from a single sample in a study of cytomegalovirus exposure and HLA in healthy donors. Primers for the PCR totalled 60 Vbeta and 13 Jbeta. The data were produced by immunoSEQ multiplex PCR, yet TCRdb's version contains in-frame clones alone and is incomplete. The data contain 90,000 to 140,000 clones, 75% to 90% of them seen just once; the ten biggest clones take up about 6.9%. Sequenced input: PBMCs. These receptors were obtained from a man aged 25 to 45 in good health and CMV-seropositive.

The genes are TRBV5-4 and TRBJ2-7; 14 nucleotides agree with TRBD2. This CDR3 has 17 amino acids. Germline V lookup: CDR1 SGHNT, CDR2 YYREEE (reference sequence). V lost 5 bases, J lost 7 bases, and 14 bases stayed unmatched. The DNA for the CDR3 is TGTGCCAGCAGTTCCGGGACTAGCGGGGGCCTTCCTTGGGAGCAGTACTTC. Translated: CASSSGTSGGLPWEQYF.

This clone was detected only a few times. V gene TRBV4-1 combines with J gene TRBJ2-5, with 7 positions matching TRBD2. The CDR3 sequence is 15 residues long. Germline V CDR1 and CDR2: MGHRA, YSYEKL. Trimming removed 1 base from V and 5 bases from J; junction bases left unmatched: 7. CDR3 nucleotides: TGCGCCAGCAGCCAAGCCGGGGGAGGGCGGGAGACCCAGTACTTC. Protein: CASSQAGGGRETQYF.

V gene TRBV5-4 combines with J gene TRBJ2-1; D unclear. Trimming cost V 0 bases and J 5 bases, with 3 bases left between them. Germline V gives CDR1 SGHNT, CDR2 YYREEE (reference sequence). The CDR3 is made up of 12 amino acids. The CDR3 spells CASSLGDNEQFF. The CDR3 DNA reads as TGTGCCAGCAGCTTGGGAGACAATGAGCAGTTCTTC.

The chain employs TRBV6-1 and TRBJ1-2; weak D call: TRBD1 (5 bases). Germline V gives CDR1 MNHNS, CDR2 SASEGT. Trimming took 2 bases from V and 4 from J, leaving 14 bases between them. CDR3 size: 15 residues. CDR3 nucleotides: TGTGCCAGCAGTGAAAGCGGAGGGACCCCCTATGGCTACACCTTC. Protein: CASSESGGTPYGYTF.

The CDR3 here is CATLEGKGTSGAISYEQYF. The CDR3, as DNA: TGTGCCACCCTCGAGGGCAAAGGGACTAGCGGGGCGATCTCCTACGAGCAGTACTTC. The chain joins TRBV2 to TRBJ2-7; TRBD2 aligns across 13 bases. The V segment lost 10 bases and the J segment 0 bases; nucleotides outside the gene matches: 18. The germline gives CDR1 SNHLY, CDR2 FYNNEI. CDR3 length equals 19 residues.